This TCR beta chain was identified during a study of blood T cell repertoires in COVID-19. Authors' processing steps: Quantification of nucleated cells was approximated via reference gene primer amplification. Sequencing was performed with immunoSEQ multiplex PCR; in TCRdb, only in-frame clones are kept and a portion is missing. V and J calls and clone size come straight from that table; D and trimming were deduced from the DNA. The top ten clones hold more than 15% of a sample with more than 95,000 clones, approximately 90% of them seen once. From germline, CDR1 is LGHNA and CDR2 YNFKEQ. V lost 0 bases and J lost 8; bases outside the gene matches: 11. This CDR3 is built from 16 residues.

The TCR originated in a woman aged 80 or over in a cohort sampled during active COVID-19. The sequenced sample consisted of peripheral blood. This rearrangement joins TRBV4-2 to TRBJ2-3, with 7 bases matching TRBD2. The DNA for the CDR3 is TGTGCCAGCAGCCAAGAGGTGTCTAGCGGTTACGCTACGCAGTATTTT. Protein: CASSQEVSSGYATQYF.